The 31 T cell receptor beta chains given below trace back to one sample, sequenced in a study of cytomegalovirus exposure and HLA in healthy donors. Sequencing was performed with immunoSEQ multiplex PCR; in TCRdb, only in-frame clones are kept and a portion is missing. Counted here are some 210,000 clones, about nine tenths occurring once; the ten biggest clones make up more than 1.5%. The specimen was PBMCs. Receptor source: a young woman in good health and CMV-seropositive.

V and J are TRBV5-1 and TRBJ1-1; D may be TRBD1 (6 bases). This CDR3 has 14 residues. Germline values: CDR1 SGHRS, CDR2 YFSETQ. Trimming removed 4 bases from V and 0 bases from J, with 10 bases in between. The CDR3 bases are TGCGCCAGCAGCCCCAGGGGACTGAACACTGAAGCTTTCTTT. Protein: CASSPRGLNTEAFF.

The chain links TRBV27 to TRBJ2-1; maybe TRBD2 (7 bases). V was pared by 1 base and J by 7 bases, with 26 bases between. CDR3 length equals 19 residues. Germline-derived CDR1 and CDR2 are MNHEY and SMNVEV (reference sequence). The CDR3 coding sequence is TGTGCCAGCAGTTTATGGTCTCGGGGGGCCTTTCGGTACGCGAATGAGCAGTTCTTC. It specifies CASSLWSRGAFRYANEQFF.

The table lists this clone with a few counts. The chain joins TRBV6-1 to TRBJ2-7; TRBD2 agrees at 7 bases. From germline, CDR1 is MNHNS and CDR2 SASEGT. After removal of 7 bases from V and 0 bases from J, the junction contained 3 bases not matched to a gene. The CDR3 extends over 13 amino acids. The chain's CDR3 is CASNGGSSYEQYF. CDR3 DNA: TGTGCCAGCAATGGCGGGAGCTCCTACGAGCAGTACTTC.

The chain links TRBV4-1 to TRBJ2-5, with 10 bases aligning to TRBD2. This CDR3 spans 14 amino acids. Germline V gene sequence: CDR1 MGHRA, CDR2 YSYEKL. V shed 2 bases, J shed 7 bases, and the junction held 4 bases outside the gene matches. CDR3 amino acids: CASSQLAGEGTQYF. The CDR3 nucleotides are TGCGCCAGCAGCCAACTAGCGGGAGAAGGGACCCAGTACTTC.

CDR3 loop: CASSGQGLQETQYF. CDR3 nucleotides: TGCGCCAGCAGCGGACAGGGGCTCCAAGAGACCCAGTACTTC. The genes are TRBV5-1 and TRBJ2-5; 9 nucleotides align to TRBD1. Per the germline V gene, CDR1 is SGHRS and CDR2 is YFSETQ. V lost 4 bases, J lost 1 base, and 2 bases stayed unmatched. This CDR3 contains 14 residues.

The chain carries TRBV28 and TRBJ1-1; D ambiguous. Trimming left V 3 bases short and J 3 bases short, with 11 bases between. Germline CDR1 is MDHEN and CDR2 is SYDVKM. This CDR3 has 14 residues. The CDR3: CASSLGVRYTEAFF. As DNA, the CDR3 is TGTGCCAGCAGTTTGGGCGTCCGGTACACTGAAGCTTTCTTT.

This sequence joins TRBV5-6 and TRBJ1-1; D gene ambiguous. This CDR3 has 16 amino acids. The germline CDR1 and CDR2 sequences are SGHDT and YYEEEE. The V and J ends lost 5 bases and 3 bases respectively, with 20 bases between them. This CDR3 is CASSPPLGVRDTEAFF. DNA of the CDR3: TGTGCCAGCAGTCCCCCCCTAGGAGTCCGGGACACTGAAGCTTTCTTT.

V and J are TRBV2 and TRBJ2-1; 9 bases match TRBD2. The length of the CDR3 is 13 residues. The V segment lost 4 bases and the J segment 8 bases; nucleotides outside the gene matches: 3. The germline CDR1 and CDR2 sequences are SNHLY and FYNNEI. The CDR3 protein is CASSVAGEDEQFF. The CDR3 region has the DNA TGTGCCAGCAGTGTAGCGGGAGAAGATGAGCAGTTCTTC.

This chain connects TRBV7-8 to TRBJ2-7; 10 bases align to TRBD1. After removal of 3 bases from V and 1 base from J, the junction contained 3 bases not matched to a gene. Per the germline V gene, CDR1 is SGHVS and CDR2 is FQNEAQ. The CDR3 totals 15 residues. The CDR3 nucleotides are TGTGCCAGCAGCTTTGGGACAGGGGAATCCTACGAGCAGTACTTC. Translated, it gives CASSFGTGESYEQYF.

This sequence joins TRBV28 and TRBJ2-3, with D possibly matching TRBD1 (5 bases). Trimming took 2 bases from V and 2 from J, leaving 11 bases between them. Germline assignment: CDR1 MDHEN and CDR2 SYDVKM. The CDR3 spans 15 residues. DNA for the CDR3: TGTGCCAGCAGTTTAGGCAGGGCCCTCACAGATACGCAGTATTTT. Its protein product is CASSLGRALTDTQYF.

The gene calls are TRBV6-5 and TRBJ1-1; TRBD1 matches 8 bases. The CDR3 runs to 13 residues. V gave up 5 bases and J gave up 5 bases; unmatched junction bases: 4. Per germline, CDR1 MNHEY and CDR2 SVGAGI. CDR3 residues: CASSPGGRTEAFF. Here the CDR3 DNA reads TGTGCCAGCAGTCCAGGGGGCAGGACTGAAGCTTTCTTT.

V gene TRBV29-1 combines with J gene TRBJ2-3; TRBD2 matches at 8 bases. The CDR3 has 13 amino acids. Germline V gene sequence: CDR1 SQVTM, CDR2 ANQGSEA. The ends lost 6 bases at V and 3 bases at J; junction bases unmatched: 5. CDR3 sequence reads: CSVVSGKTDTQYF. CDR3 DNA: TGCAGCGTCGTTAGCGGGAAAACAGATACGCAGTATTTT.

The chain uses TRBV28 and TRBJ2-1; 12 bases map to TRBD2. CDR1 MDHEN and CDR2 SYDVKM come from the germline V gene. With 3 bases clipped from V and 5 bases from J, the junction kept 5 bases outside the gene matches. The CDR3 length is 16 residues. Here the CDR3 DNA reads TGTGCCAGCAGTTTGGGACTAGCGGGTCCGAACAATGAGCAGTTCTTC. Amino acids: CASSLGLAGPNNEQFF. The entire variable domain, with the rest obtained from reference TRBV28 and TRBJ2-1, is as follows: DVKVTQSSRYLVKRTGEKVFLECVQDMDHENMFWYRQDPGLGLRLIYFSYDVKMKEKGDIPEGYSVSREKKERFSLILESASTNQTSMYLCASSLGLAGPNNEQFFGPGTRLTVL.

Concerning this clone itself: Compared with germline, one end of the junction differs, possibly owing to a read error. CDR3 sequence (DNA): TGCGCCAGTAGCCGGCCAGCGGGAGGACAAGAGACCCAGTACTTC. It translates to CASSRPAGGQETQYF. This chain joins TRBV4-1 and TRBJ2-5, with 9 bases that match TRBD2. CDR1 is MGHRA, CDR2 YSYEKL, per germline. This CDR3 has 15 amino acids.

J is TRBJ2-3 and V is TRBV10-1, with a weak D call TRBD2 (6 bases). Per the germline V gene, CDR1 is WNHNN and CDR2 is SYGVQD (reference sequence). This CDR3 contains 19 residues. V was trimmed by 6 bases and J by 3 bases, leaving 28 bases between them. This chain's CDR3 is CASRVSWFPRDSPTDTQYF. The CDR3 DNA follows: TGCGCCAGCAGGGTGTCCTGGTTCCCTAGGGACTCCCCGACAGATACGCAGTATTTT.

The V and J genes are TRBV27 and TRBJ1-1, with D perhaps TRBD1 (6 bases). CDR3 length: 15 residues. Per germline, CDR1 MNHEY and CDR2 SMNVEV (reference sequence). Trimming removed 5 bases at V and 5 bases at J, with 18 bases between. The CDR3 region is CASSPLTGSLTEAFF. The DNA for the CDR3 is TGTGCCAGCAGTCCCCTCACAGGGTCCCTGACTGAAGCTTTCTTT.

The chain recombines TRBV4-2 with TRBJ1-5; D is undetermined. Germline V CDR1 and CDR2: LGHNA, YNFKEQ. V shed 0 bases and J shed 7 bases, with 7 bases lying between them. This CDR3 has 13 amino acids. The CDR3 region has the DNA TGTGCCAGCAGCCAAGAGGCCGGGCAGCCCCAGCATTTT. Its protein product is CASSQEAGQPQHF.

DNA of the CDR3: TGTGCTAGTGGTTTGGTACCGGGTTTGGGCACTGAAGCTTTCTTT. It yields the protein CASGLVPGLGTEAFF. V and J are TRBV12-5 and TRBJ1-1; D unresolved. The V end lost 0 bases, the J end lost 4 bases, and 12 bases lay between the germline ends. The CDR3 runs to 15 residues. In germline, CDR1 is LGHNT, CDR2 FRNRAP.

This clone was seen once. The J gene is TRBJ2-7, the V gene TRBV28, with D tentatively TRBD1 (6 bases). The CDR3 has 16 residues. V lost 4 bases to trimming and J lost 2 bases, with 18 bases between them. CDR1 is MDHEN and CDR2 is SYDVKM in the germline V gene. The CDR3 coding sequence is TGTGCCAGCAGTTCGGATGCAGGGGAGTTCCCCTACGAGCAGTACTTC. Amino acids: CASSSDAGEFPYEQYF.

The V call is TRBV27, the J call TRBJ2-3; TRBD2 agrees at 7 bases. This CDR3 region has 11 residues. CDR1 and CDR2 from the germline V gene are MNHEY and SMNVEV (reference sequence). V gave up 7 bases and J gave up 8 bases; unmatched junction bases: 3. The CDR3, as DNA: TGTGCCAGCACCCGGGGGGTTACGCAGTATTTT. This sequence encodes CASTRGVTQYF.

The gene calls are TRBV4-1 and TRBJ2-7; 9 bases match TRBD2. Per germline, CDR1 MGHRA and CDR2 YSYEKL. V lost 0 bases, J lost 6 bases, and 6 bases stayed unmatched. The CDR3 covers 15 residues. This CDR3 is CASSQDRGLAGEQYF. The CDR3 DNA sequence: TGCGCCAGCAGCCAAGATCGGGGACTAGCCGGCGAGCAGTACTTC.

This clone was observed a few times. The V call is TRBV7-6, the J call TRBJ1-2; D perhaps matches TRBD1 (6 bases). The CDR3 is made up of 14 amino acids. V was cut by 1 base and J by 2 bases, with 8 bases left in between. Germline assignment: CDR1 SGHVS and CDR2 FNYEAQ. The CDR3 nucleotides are TGTGCCAGCAGCTTAGGCAGGGGAAACTATGGCTACACCTTC. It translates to CASSLGRGNYGYTF.

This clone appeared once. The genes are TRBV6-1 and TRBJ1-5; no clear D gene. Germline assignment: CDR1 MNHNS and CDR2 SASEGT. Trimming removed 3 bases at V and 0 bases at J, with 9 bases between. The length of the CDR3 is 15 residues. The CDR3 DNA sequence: TGTGCCAGCAGTGACGGGAGGTATAGCAATCAGCCCCAGCATTTT. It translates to CASSDGRYSNQPQHF.

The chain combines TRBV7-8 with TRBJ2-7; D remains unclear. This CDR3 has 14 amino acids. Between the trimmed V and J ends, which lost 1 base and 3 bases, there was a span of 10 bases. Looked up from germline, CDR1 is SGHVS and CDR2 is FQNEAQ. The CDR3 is CASSLEENNYEQYF. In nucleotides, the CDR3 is TGTGCCAGCAGCTTAGAAGAGAATAACTACGAGCAGTACTTC.

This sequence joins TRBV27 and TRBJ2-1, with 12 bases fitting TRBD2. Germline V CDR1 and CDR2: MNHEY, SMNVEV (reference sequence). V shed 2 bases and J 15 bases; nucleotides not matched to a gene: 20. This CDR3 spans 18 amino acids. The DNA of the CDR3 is TGTGCCAGCAGTTTAAAGAGTCTCGGGCTAGCGGGAGGGCATAGGCGGTTCTTC. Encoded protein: CASSLKSLGLAGGHRRFF.

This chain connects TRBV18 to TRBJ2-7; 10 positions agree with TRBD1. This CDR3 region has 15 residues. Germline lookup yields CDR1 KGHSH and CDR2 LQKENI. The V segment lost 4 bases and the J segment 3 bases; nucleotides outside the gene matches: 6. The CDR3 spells CASSLGQGGSYEQYF. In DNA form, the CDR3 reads TGTGCCAGCTCACTTGGACAGGGGGGGAGCTACGAGCAGTACTTC.

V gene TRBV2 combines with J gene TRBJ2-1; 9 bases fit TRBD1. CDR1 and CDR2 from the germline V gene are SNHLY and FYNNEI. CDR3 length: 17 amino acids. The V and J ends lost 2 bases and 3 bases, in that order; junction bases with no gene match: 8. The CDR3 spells CASSEWSGTGYYNEQFF. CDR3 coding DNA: TGTGCCAGCAGTGAATGGTCCGGGACAGGGTACTACAATGAGCAGTTCTTC.

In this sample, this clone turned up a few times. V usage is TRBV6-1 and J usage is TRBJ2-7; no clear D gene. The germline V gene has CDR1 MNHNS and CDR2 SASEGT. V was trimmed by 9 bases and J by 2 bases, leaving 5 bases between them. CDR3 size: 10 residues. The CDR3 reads CASGPYEQYF. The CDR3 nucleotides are TGTGCCAGTGGCCCCTACGAGCAGTACTTC.

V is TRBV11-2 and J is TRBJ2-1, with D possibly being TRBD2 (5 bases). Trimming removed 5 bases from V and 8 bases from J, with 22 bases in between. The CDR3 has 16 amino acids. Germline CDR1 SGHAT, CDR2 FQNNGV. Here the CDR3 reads CASSHPGIVRGYEQFF. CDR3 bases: TGTGCCAGCAGCCACCCCGGGATCGTCCGGGGTTATGAGCAGTTCTTC.

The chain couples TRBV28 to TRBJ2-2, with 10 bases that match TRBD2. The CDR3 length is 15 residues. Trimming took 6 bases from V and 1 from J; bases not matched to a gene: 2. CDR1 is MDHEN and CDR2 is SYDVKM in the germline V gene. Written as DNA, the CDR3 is TGTGCCAGCAGAGTAGCGGGAGGGAACACCGGGGAGCTGTTTTTT. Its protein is CASRVAGGNTGELFF.

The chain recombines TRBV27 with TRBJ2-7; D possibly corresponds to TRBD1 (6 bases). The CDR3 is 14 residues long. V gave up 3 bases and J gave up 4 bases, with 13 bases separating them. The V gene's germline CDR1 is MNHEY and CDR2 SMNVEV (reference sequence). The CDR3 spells CASSLWGTSYEQYF. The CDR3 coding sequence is TGTGCCAGCAGTTTGTGGGGGACATCTTACGAGCAGTACTTC.